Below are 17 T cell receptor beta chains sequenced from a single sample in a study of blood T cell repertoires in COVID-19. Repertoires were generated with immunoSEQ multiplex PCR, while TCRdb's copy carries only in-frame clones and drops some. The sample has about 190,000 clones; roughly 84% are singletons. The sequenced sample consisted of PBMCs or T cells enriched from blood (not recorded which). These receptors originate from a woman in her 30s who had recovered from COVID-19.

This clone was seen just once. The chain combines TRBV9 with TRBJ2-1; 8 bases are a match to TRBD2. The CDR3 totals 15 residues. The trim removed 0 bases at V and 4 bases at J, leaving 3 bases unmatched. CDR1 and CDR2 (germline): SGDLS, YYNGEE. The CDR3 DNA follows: TGTGCCAGCAGCGTAGAAACTAGCGGATACAATGAGCAGTTCTTC. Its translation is CASSVETSGYNEQFF.

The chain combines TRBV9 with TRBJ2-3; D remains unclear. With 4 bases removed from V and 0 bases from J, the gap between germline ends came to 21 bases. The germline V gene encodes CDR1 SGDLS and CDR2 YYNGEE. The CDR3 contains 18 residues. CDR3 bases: TGTGCCAGCAGCCCCCCCTTGGGCACGGTTCGAAGCACAGATACGCAGTATTTT. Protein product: CASSPPLGTVRSTDTQYF.

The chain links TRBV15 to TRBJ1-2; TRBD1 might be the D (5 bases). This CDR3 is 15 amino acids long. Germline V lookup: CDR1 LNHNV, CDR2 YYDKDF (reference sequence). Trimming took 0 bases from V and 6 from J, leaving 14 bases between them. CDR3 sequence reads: CATSRDGGKAHGYTF. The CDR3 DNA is TGTGCCACCAGCAGAGACGGGGGAAAAGCGCATGGCTACACCTTC. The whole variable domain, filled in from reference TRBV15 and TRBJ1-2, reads DAMVIQNPRYQVTQFGKPVTLSCSQTLNHNVMYWYQQKSSQAPKLLFHYYDKDFNNEADTPDNFQSRRPNTSFCFLDIRSPGLGDTAMYLCATSRDGGKAHGYTFGSGTRLTVV.

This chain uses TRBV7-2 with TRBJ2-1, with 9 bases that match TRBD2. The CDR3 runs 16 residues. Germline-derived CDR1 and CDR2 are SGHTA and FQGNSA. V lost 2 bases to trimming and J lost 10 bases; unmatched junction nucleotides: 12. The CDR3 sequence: CASSLKRTSVSTEQFF. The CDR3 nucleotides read TGTGCCAGCAGCTTAAAACGGACTAGCGTTTCAACGGAGCAGTTCTTC.

In DNA form, the CDR3 reads TGTGCCAGCAGCCTAAATAGGGGGACAGGAAACACCATATATTTT. This sequence encodes CASSLNRGTGNTIYF. J is TRBJ1-3 and V is TRBV7-9; D is perhaps TRBD1 (6 bases). V lost 5 bases and J lost 4, with 15 bases in between. The length of the CDR3 is 15 residues. The germline CDR1 and CDR2 sequences are SEHNR and FQNEAQ (reference sequence).

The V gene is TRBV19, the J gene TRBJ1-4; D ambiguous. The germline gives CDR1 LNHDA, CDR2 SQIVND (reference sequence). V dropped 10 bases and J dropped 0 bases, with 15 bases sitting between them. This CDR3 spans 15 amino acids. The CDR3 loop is CATRGGRATNEKLFF. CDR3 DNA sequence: TGTGCCACCCGCGGAGGAAGAGCAACTAATGAAAAACTGTTTTTT. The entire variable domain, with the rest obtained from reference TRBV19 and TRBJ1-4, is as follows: DGGITQSPKYLFRKEGQNVTLSCEQNLNHDAMYWYRQDPGQGLRLIYYSQIVNDFQKGDIAEGYSVSREKKESFPLTVTSAQKNPTAFYLCATRGGRATNEKLFFGSGTQLSVL.

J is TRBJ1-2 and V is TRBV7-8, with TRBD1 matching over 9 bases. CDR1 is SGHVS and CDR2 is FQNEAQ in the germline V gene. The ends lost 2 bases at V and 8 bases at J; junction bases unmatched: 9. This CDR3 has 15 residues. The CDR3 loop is CASSLPTGGAEGYTF. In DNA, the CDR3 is TGTGCCAGCAGCTTACCCACAGGGGGCGCGGAGGGCTACACCTTC.

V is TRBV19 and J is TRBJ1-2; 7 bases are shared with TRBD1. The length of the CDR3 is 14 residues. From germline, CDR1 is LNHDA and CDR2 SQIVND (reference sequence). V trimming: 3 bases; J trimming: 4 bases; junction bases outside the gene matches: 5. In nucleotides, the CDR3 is TGTGCCAGTAGTATCTCCGGACAGGTCTATGGCTACACCTTC. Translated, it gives CASSISGQVYGYTF.

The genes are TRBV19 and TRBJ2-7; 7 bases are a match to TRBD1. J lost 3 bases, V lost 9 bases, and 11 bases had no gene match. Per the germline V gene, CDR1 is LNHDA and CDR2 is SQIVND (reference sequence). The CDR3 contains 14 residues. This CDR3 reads CASRKRAGGYEQYF. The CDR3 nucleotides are TGTGCCAGCCGGAAAAGGGCAGGGGGCTACGAGCAGTACTTC.

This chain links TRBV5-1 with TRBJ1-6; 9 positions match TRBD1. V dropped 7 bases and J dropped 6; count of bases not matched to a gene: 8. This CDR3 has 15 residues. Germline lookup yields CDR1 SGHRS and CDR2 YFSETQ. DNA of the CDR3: TGCGCCAGCTCTACAGGGGGCAGTGGTAATTCACCCCTCCACTTT. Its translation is CASSTGGSGNSPLHF.

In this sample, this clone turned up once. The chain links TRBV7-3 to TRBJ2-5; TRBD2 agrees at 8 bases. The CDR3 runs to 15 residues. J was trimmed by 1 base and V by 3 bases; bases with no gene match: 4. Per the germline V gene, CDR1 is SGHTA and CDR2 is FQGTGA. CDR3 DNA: TGTGCCAGCAGCTTCGGGCTAGCGGGCCAAGAGACCCAGTACTTC. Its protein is CASSFGLAGQETQYF.

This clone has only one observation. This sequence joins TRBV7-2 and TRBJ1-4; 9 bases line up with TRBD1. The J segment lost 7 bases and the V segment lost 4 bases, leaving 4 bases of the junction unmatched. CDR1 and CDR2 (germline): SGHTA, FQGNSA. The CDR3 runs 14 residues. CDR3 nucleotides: TGTGCCAGCAGCTCCGACAGGGGGTCTGAAAAACTGTTTTTT. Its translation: CASSSDRGSEKLFF.

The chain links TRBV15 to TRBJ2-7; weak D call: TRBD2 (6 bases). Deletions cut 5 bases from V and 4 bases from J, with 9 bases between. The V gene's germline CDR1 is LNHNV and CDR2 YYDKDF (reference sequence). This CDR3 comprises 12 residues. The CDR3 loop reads CATSPGEYEQYF. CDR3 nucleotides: TGTGCCACCAGCCCGGGAGAGTACGAGCAGTACTTC. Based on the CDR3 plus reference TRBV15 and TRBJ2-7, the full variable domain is DAMVIQNPRYQVTQFGKPVTLSCSQTLNHNVMYWYQQKSSQAPKLLFHYYDKDFNNEADTPDNFQSRRPNTSFCFLDIRSPGLGDTAMYLCATSPGEYEQYFGPGTRLTVT.

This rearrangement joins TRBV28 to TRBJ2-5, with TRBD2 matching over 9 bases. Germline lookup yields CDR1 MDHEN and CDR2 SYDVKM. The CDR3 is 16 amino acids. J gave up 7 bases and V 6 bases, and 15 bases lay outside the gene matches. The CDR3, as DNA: TGTGCCAGCAGGACGGGGATAGCGGGAGTGCGCGGGACCCAGTACTTC. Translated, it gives CASRTGIAGVRGTQYF.

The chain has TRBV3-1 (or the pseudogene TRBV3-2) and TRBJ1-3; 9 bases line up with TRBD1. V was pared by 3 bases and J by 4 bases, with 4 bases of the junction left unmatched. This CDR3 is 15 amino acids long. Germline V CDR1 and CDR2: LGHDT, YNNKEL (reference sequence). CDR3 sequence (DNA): TGTGCCAGCAGCCAGGGGACAGGGAAGGGAAACACCATATATTTT. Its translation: CASSQGTGKGNTIYF.

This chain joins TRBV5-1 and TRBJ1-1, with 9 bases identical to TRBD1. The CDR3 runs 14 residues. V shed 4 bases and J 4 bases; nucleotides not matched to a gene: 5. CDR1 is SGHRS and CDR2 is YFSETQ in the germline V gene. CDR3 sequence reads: CASSPRQGVTEAFF. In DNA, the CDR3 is TGCGCCAGCAGCCCCAGACAGGGGGTCACTGAAGCTTTCTTT.

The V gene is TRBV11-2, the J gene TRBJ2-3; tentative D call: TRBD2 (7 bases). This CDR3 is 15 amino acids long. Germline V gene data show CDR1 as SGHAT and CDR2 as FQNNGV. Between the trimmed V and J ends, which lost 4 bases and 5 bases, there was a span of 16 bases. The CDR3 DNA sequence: TGTGCCAGCAGCTCTCTAGCGGAGGGGGGAGATACGCAGTATTTT. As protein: CASSSLAEGGDTQYF.